This T cell receptor beta chain stems from a study of T cells in Graves' hyperthyroidism and ophthalmopathy. Blood sampling occurred at first hyperthyroidism diagnosis, ahead of any ophthalmopathy symptoms. In regard to this clonotype: Its matching antigen is unknown. It may be a read error: a sequence one base away is much more abundant.

Points from the study as a whole: The model anticipated ophthalmopathy a median approximately 6.5 months pre-onset. Patients with ophthalmopathy were separated from those with stable hyperthyroidism by a 13 V-J model. Most thyroid clonotypes with frequency above 0.001 were detected in blood.

Amplified regions were TCR beta CDR3 sequences from RNA transcripts. The HTBI set primed first-round TCR CDR3 RT-PCR. TCRdb fed the multiplex PCR reads into MiXCR, producing one record per CDR3 protein. The profile shows roughly 500,000 distinct CDR3 sequences, about 15% of them singletons. CDR3 length: 14 amino acids. Trimming cost V 5 bases and J 5 bases, with 16 bases left between them. V is TRBV12-3 or TRBV12-4 and J is TRBJ2-7; D may be TRBD1 (6 bases). The sequencing sample was made of blood. The TCR originated in a woman aged 30 to 39 with Graves' hyperthyroidism that later progressed to Graves' ophthalmopathy. The CDR3 bases are TGTGCCAGCAGTCCCGAACAGGGAACCAACGAGCAGTACTTC. As protein: CASSPEQGTNEQYF.